The 2 T cell receptor beta chains below come from one sample, sequenced in a study of T cell responses to AZD1222 COVID-19 vaccine. Assay used: immunoSEQ multiplex PCR; TCRdb lists only in-frame clones, some missing. The sample shows more than 75,000 clones, around 93% of them seen only once. The input for sequencing was peripheral blood, taken on day 0 of AZD1222 vaccination. The receptors derive from an adult in good health.

The gene calls are TRBV3-1 (or the pseudogene TRBV3-2) and TRBJ2-2; D unclear. V was pared by 1 base and J by 2 bases, with 11 bases between. CDR1 and CDR2 from the germline V gene are LGHDT and YNNKEL (reference sequence). The CDR3 is 16 residues long. CDR3 in amino acids: CASSQGFSSNTGELFF. DNA of the CDR3: TGTGCCAGCAGCCAAGGGTTCTCAAGTAACACCGGGGAGCTGTTTTTT.

This chain connects TRBV10-1 to TRBJ2-5; 8 bases map to TRBD1. This CDR3 spans 16 amino acids. Germline assignment: CDR1 WNHNN and CDR2 SYGVQD (reference sequence). The V gene end was trimmed by 2 bases and the J gene end by 4 bases; junction bases not matched to a gene: 9. For the CDR3, the DNA is TGCGCCAGCAGTGAGACGACCGGGACAGGATCAGAGACCCAGTACTTC. It encodes CASSETTGTGSETQYF.